Ten or more counts support the clone carrying this T cell receptor beta chain. Its target is unknown. Trimming left V 5 bases short and J 3 bases short, with 14 bases between. This CDR3 spans 15 amino acids. The sample comes from a study of identical twins. TCRdb ran MiXCR on the 5' RACE reads and lists one entry per CDR3 protein. The table records around 960,000 distinct CDR3 sequences, over 9% of them present only once. Overall study findings and caveats: Among monozygotic twins, out-of-frame TCR alpha sharing exceeded what models predicted. When twins shared out-of-frame alpha sequences, those sequences had excess low generation probability.

Donors uniformly comprised healthy Caucasians. These data were also filed under a second study, of yellow fever vaccine responses in identical twins. That work adds: Reported findings indicate that twins' vaccine T cell responses seemed partially convergent, partially personalized.

The chain links TRBV12-3 or TRBV12-4 to TRBJ2-1; a weak D match, TRBD2 (6 bases). Sequenced input: PBMCs. This sequence was found in a young woman in good health. The CDR3 coding sequence is TGTGCCAGCAGTGCACCCGGGACTGGCTACAATGAGCAGTTCTTC. It codes for CASSAPGTGYNEQFF.